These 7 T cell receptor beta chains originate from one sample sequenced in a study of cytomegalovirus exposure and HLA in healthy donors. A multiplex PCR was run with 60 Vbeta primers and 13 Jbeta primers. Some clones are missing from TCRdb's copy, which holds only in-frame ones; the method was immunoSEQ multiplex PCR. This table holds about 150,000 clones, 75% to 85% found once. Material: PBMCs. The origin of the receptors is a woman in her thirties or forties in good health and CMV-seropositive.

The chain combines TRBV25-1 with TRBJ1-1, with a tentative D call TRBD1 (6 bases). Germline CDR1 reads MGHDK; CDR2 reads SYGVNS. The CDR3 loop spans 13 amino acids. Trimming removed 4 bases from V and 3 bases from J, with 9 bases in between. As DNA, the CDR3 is TGTGCCAGCAGTGGGACAGTCTACACTGAAGCTTTCTTT. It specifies CASSGTVYTEAFF. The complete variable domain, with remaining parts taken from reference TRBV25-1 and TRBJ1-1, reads EADIYQTPRYLVIGTGKKITLECSQTMGHDKMYWYQQDPGMELHLIHYSYGVNSTEKGDLSSESTVSRIRTEHFPLTLESARPSHTSQYLCASSGTVYTEAFFGQGTRLTVV.

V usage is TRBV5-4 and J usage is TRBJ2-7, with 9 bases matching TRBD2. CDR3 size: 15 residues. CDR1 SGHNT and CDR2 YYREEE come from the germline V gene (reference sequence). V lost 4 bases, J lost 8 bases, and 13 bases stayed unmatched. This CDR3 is CASSGSRSSGSQQYF. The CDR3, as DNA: TGTGCCAGCAGCGGTTCGAGGAGTAGCGGGAGCCAGCAGTACTTC. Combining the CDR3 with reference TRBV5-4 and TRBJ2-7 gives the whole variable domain ETGVTQSPTHLIKTRGQQVTLRCSSQSGHNTVSWYQQALGQGPQFIFQYYREEENGRGNFPPRFSGLQFPNYSSELNVNALELDDSALYLCASSGSRSSGSQQYFGPGTRLTVT.

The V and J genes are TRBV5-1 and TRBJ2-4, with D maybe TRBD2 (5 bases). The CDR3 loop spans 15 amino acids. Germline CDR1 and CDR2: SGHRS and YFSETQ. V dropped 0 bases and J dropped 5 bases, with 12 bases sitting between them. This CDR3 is CASSLGGREQNIQYF. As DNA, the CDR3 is TGCGCCAGCAGCTTGGGAGGGAGAGAGCAAAACATTCAGTACTTC.

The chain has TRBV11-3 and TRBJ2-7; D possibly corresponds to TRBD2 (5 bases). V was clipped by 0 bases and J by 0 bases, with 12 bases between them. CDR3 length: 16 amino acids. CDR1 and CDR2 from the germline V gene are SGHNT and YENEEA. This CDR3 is CASSLETGGGSYEQYF. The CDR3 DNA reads TGTGCCAGCAGCTTAGAGACCGGAGGCGGCTCCTACGAGCAGTACTTC.

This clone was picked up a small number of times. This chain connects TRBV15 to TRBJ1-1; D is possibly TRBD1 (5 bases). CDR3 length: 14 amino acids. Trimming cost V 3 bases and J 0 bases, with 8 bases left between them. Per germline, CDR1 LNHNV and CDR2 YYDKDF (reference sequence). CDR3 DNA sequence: TGTGCCACCAGCAGCGACAGAATGAACACTGAAGCTTTCTTT. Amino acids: CATSSDRMNTEAFF. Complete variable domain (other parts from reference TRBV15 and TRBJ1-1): DAMVIQNPRYQVTQFGKPVTLSCSQTLNHNVMYWYQQKSSQAPKLLFHYYDKDFNNEADTPDNFQSRRPNTSFCFLDIRSPGLGDTAMYLCATSSDRMNTEAFFGQGTRLTVV.

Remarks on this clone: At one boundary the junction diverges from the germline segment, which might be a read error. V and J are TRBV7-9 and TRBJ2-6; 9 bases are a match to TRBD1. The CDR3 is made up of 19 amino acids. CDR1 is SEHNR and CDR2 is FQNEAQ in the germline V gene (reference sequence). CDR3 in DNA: TGTACCAGCAGCGACACACCCGGGACAGGGCAGGCTGGGGCCAACGTCCTGACTTTC. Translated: CTSSDTPGTGQAGANVLTF.

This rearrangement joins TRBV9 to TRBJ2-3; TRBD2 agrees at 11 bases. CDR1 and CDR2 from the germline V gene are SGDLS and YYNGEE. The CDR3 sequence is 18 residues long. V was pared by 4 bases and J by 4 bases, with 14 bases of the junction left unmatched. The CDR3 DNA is TGTGCCAGCAGCCCTCGGGGCCCTAGCGGGAGGTTGGCAGATACGCAGTATTTT. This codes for CASSPRGPSGRLADTQYF.